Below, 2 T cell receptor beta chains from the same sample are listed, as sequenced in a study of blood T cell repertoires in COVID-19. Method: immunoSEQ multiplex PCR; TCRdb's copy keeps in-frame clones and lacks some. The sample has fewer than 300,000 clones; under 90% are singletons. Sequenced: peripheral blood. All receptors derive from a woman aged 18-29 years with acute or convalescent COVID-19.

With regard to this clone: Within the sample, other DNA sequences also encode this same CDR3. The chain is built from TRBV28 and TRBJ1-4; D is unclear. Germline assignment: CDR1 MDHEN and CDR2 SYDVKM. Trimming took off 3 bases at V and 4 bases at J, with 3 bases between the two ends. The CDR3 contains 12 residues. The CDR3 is CASSFRNEKLFF. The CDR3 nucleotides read TGTGCCAGCAGTTTCCGTAATGAAAAACTGTTTTTT.

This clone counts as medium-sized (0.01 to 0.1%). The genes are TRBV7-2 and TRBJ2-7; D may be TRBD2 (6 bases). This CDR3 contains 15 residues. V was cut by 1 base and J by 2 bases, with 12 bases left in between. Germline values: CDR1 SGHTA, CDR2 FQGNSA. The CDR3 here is CASSLDSSGAYEQYF. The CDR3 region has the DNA TGTGCCAGCAGCTTAGATAGTAGCGGTGCCTACGAGCAGTACTTC. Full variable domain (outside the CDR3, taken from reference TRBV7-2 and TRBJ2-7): GAGVSQSPSNKVTEKGKDVELRCDPISGHTALYWYRQSLGQGLEFLIYFQGNSAPDKSGLPSDRFSAERTGGSVSTLTIQRTQQEDSAVYLCASSLDSSGAYEQYFGPGTRLTVT.